This TCR beta chain is from a study of blood T cell repertoires in COVID-19 (dated by TCRdb to the early 2020s). General notes on the study: Samples from collaborators originated in the United States, Italy and Spain and spanned both the acute and convalescent phases of COVID-19. The material from the prospective study consisted of cDNA or gDNA derived from T cells, B-cell-depleted T cells, or PBMCs. The dataset comprised deeply sampled blood TCRbeta repertoires from subjects exposed to, actively infected with, or recovered from COVID-19. The repertoires were released in a freely available public database meant as a resource for research on the immune response to SARS-CoV-2. The samples were drawn from two sources: the first 160 participants of the ongoing ImmuneRACE study, and 950 to 1,500 subjects contributed by 6 global collaborators. The sample metadata nearly always contained a de-identified subject ID, COVID-19 status, age in years and sex. Where available, HLA class I and class II types were obtained from metadata supplied by the sample provider rather than from assay-based typing.

One collaborating source in Seattle enrolled patients during active infection and followed them longitudinally through the course of disease. Each collaborating institution followed its own protocols to collect whole blood in K2EDTA tubes. For TCRbeta analysis, collaborators shipped samples in one of three forms: frozen whole blood, isolated PBMCs, or DNA extracted from either of those sample types. Paper-wide results and their limitations: Clinical and demographic metadata were provided uncurated, with the amount varying by source and participant.

A note on this clone: There is no known antigen for this receptor. There are no base qualities to consult, and no much larger clone falls within one base.

After removal of 0 bases from V and 3 bases from J, the junction retains 5 bases not matched to a gene. The cysteine opens and the phenylalanine closes a CDR3 of 16 amino acids. Of the read, only the CDR3 DNA is kept; its 48 bases are in frame from base 1. The germline V gene specifies MGHRA as CDR1 and YSYEKL as CDR2. TCRbeta CDR3 regions were amplified from genomic DNA using the immunoSEQ Assay, a bias-controlled multiplex PCR. The source study handled its data this way. The number of nucleated cells in each sample was estimated from the amplification of reference gene primers within the assay. To quantify the absolute abundance of each unique TCRbeta CDR3 rearrangement, sequence reads were collapsed and filtered. For each sample, productive Simpson clonality was calculated as the square root of Simpson's diversity index across productive rearrangements. In its TCRdb copy, this immuneACCESS table keeps in-frame sequences only and misses some clones. Where compared with another copy, unresolved V genes explain less than half of these, and the others have no known cause. V and J calls and clone size follow that table, whereas D and trimming were derived from the DNA. This sample comprises approximately 170,000 clones, roughly 90% of them detected only once. The ten biggest clones cover approximately 11% of the sample.

The source material was peripheral blood. This sequence uses TRBV4-1 and TRBJ2-1, with 7 bases matching TRBD1. This receptor was taken from a woman aged 60 to 75 with COVID-19, enrolled during active disease. The DNA sequence follows: TGCGCCAGCAGCCAAGAGCCCGGACAGGTCTACAATGAGCAGTTCTTC. It translates as CASSQEPGQVYNEQFF.